This record covers a single T cell receptor beta chain. The sample originates from a study of control samples from healthy donors and cancer patients. V gave up 6 bases and J gave up 11 bases; unmatched junction bases: 5. Germline assignment: CDR1 WNHNN and CDR2 SYGVQD (reference sequence). There are 13 residues in the CDR3. Only in-frame clones appear in the TCRdb table, and some are missing; sequencing was by immunoSEQ multiplex PCR. Among about 150,000 clones, approximately 92% were seen once, and the ten largest hold 2%. Sequencing used blood. The chain couples TRBV10-1 to TRBJ1-4; TRBD1 agrees at 11 bases. This clonotype originated in a middle-aged woman in good health. CDR3 amino acids: CASSDGTGGKLFF. The CDR3 region has the DNA TGCGCCAGCAGCGACGGGACAGGGGGGAAACTGTTTTTT.